This T cell receptor (beta chain) appears in the sequencing data of a study of blood T cell repertoires in COVID-19. The overall study: Sites across the United States, Italy and Spain contributed samples from acute and convalescent COVID-19. Sources were T cells, B-cell-depleted T cells, or PBMCs; the material itself was cDNA or gDNA.

How the authors handled the data: The assay estimated nucleated cells by amplifying reference gene primers. The assay was immunoSEQ multiplex PCR, and TCRdb's table has in-frame clones only and misses some. D and trimming were read from the DNA, whereas the V and J calls and clone size are those reported in that table. The sample consists of around 240,000 clones, 80% to 90% of them appearing once. The germline V gene has CDR1 MDHEN and CDR2 SYDVKM. This CDR3 has 17 amino acids. The junction had 8 bases not matched to a gene; V was cut back by 3 bases and J by 0 bases. Categorization into cohorts depended on clinical history that participants reported.

Sequencing was done on a sample of PBMCs or T cells enriched from blood (not recorded which). This receptor was identified in a woman aged 45-59 years who had recovered from COVID-19. The J gene is TRBJ2-1, the V gene TRBV28; 7 bases map to TRBD2. CDR3 in amino acids: CASSFTFGGSSYNEQFF. The CDR3 DNA reads TGTGCCAGCAGTTTCACTTTTGGCGGGAGCTCCTACAATGAGCAGTTCTTC.